This T cell receptor (beta chain) comes out of a study of T cells in Graves' hyperthyroidism and ophthalmopathy. Study at large: At the time of initial diagnosis and before any treatment, peripheral blood was collected. Regarding the study as a whole: From stable hyperthyroidism, ophthalmopathy was set apart by a 13 V-J model. Also found in blood were most expanded thyroid clonotypes above 0.001.

The CDR3 is made up of 13 amino acids. The germline gives CDR1 MNHNS, CDR2 SASEGT. In its sample, this clonotype was seen a few times. What it binds is unknown. The junction shows a germline mismatch at one end, possibly a read error. From RNA transcripts, TCR beta CDR3 regions were amplified. During a first-round RT-PCR of the TCR CDR3, the HTBI primer set was used. One entry per CDR3 protein, called by TCRdb with MiXCR from the multiplex PCR reads. This sample carries some 570,000 distinct CDR3 sequences, over 15% of them seen once, and the ten largest clones take around 17%. Pregnant or lactating patients were excluded, as were those with uncontrolled infection or other autoimmune disease.

The source material was blood. The clonotype was recovered from a woman aged 18-35 years with Graves' ophthalmopathy. The rearrangement joins TRBV6-1 to TRBJ1-2; 7 bases are shared with TRBD1. CDR3 coding DNA: TGTGCCAGCAGTGAAGCGTTCGACAGGGTCGGTTCCTTC. Translating it yields CASSEAFDRVGSF.